This T cell receptor beta chain is from a study of blood T cell repertoires in COVID-19. Study background: Samples taken during acute and convalescent COVID-19 were collected in the United States, Italy and Spain. In each case, the material was cDNA or gDNA derived from T cells, B-cell-depleted T cells, or PBMCs.

From germline, CDR1 is KGHDR and CDR2 SFDVKD. The CDR3 contains 15 residues. Trimming removed 4 bases from V and 2 bases from J, with 12 bases in between. This clone has a single count. Profiling relied on immunoSEQ multiplex PCR, and the TCRdb table lists in-frame clones only, not all of them. In the table there are more than 150,000 clones, 90% of which are singletons. This chain joins TRBV24-1 and TRBJ2-3; unclear D gene. Sequenced input: peripheral blood. This TCR came from a man aged 45 to 65 with acute or convalescent COVID-19. CDR3 amino acids: CATSDPSVPTDTQYF. The DNA for the CDR3 is TGTGCCACCAGTGACCCCTCAGTCCCCACAGATACGCAGTATTTT.